The sequence of this T cell receptor beta chain was determined in a study of cytomegalovirus exposure and HLA in healthy donors. 13 Jbeta primers and 60 Vbeta primers were used for the PCR. Sequenced by immunoSEQ multiplex PCR; TCRdb stores in-frame clones only, minus some. The sample lists approximately 76,000 clones; roughly 73% were seen once. Trimming shortened V by 6 bases and J by 0 bases, and 18 bases separated the two germline ends. This CDR3 has 17 amino acids. CDR1 and CDR2 (germline): WSHSY, SAAADI. This clone occurred once. The chain uses TRBV10-2 and TRBJ1-5; the D is unclear. This clonotype originated in a woman in her 40s in good health and CMV-seropositive. The sequencing input was PBMCs. The DNA for the CDR3 is TGCGCCAGCAGCCCGTCCGGGAACTGGTATAGCAATCAGCCCCAGCATTTT. This codes for CASSPSGNWYSNQPQHF.